The TCR beta chain described here comes from a study of T cell responses to AZD1222 COVID-19 vaccine. Whole-study results and caveats: Just six or seven AZD1222 recipients tested seropositive at baseline.

CDR1 and CDR2 (germline): SGHTA, FQGNSA. V lost 5 bases, J lost 7 bases, and 9 bases stayed unmatched. This CDR3 is built from 14 residues. To note about this clone: Its antigen is unidentified.

The protocol was immunoSEQ multiplex PCR, while the TCRdb copy is restricted to in-frame clones and leaves out a portion. Of some 130,000 clones listed, roughly 88% are singletons. This rearrangement joins TRBV7-2 to TRBJ2-5; 8 bases align to TRBD2. This clonotype was obtained from an adult in good health. This material consisted of peripheral blood, taken on day 0 of AZD1222 vaccination. The CDR3 loop is CASSITSGGGTQYF. The CDR3 nucleotides read TGTGCCAGCAGCATCACTAGCGGTGGGGGGACCCAGTACTTC. Drawing the rest from reference TRBV7-2 and TRBJ2-5, the complete variable domain is GAGVSQSPSNKVTEKGKDVELRCDPISGHTALYWYRQSLGQGLEFLIYFQGNSAPDKSGLPSDRFSAERTGGSVSTLTIQRTQQEDSAVYLCASSITSGGGTQYFGPGTRLLVL.